The 15 T cell receptor beta chains in this list originate from one sample, sequenced in a study of identifying expanded T cells in peripheral blood. Assay used: immunoSEQ multiplex PCR; TCRdb lists only in-frame clones, some missing. This table holds roughly 120,000 clones, about 85% found once. The sample comprised blood. The receptors stem from a person aged 18 to 70 in good health.

V usage is TRBV18 and J usage is TRBJ2-3, with D possibly being TRBD1 (5 bases). The V gene's germline CDR1 is KGHSH and CDR2 LQKENI. The V and J ends lost 2 bases and 2 bases respectively, with 8 bases between them. This CDR3 contains 14 residues. This CDR3 is CASSPIGDTDTQYF. CDR3 bases: TGTGCCAGCTCACCAATAGGGGACACAGATACGCAGTATTTT.

V usage is TRBV7-2 and J usage is TRBJ1-2; D is perhaps TRBD1 (6 bases). The germline V gene has CDR1 SGHTA and CDR2 FQGNSA. This CDR3 is 13 amino acids long. V was cut by 11 bases and J by 0 bases, with 13 bases left in between. CDR3 in amino acids: CALAGTPNYGYTF. CDR3 sequence (DNA): TGTGCCCTCGCCGGGACACCTAACTATGGCTACACCTTC.

In the case of this clone: Relative to the germline gene, one junction end is altered; a read error may explain this. The chain recombines TRBV30 with TRBJ1-3, with D tentatively TRBD1 (6 bases). The CDR3 sequence is 12 residues long. Germline-derived CDR1 and CDR2 are GTSNPN and SVGIG (reference sequence). The CDR3: CAWTGDGYTIYF. The CDR3 region has the DNA TGTGCCTGGACAGGGGATGGATACACCATATATTTT.

This chain connects TRBV6-5 to TRBJ2-3, with TRBD2 identical over 9 bases. Germline assignment: CDR1 MNHEY and CDR2 SVGAGI. The CDR3 runs 16 residues. After removal of 0 bases from V and 3 bases from J, the junction contained 4 bases not matched to a gene. The DNA of the CDR3 is TGTGCCAGCAGTTACTCGGCTAGCGGGGTAACAGATACGCAGTATTTT. This translates into CASSYSASGVTDTQYF.

The chain uses TRBV20-1 and TRBJ2-5; D unclear. Germline CDR1 DFQATT, CDR2 SNEGSKA (reference sequence). With 4 bases removed from V and 7 bases from J, the gap between germline ends came to 7 bases. This CDR3 spans 10 amino acids. The chain's CDR3 is CSATMRTQYF. As DNA, the CDR3 is TGCAGTGCTACTATGCGGACCCAGTACTTC.

This chain connects TRBV9 to TRBJ2-3, with 9 bases identical to TRBD1. Germline trimming cut 0 bases from V and 6 bases from J; bases unmatched to any gene: 8. The CDR3 loop spans 16 amino acids. Germline-derived CDR1 and CDR2 are SGDLS and YYNGEE. CDR3 in amino acids: CASSVGPGQGMDTQYF. As DNA, the CDR3 is TGTGCCAGCAGCGTAGGGCCTGGACAGGGGATGGATACGCAGTATTTT.

The V call is TRBV30, the J call TRBJ1-2; D perhaps matches TRBD1 (6 bases). The CDR3 contains 14 residues. Trimming took off 1 base at V and 7 bases at J, with 16 bases between the two ends. From germline, CDR1 is GTSNPN and CDR2 SVGIG (reference sequence). The CDR3, as DNA: TGTGCCTGGAGTGGTCTAACAGGGTTCGCTGGCTACACCTTC. This codes for CAWSGLTGFAGYTF. Filled out from reference TRBV30 and TRBJ1-2, the complete variable domain reads SQTIHQWPATLVQPVGSPLSLECTVEGTSNPNLYWYRQAAGRGLQLLFYSVGIGQISSEVPQNLSASRPQDRQFILSSKKLLLSDSGFYLCAWSGLTGFAGYTFGSGTRLTVV.

The chain links TRBV29-1 to TRBJ1-5; D is undetermined. Germline V gene lookup returns CDR1 SQVTM and CDR2 ANQGSEA. Trimming removed 2 bases at V and 0 bases at J, with 5 bases between. The CDR3 spans 13 residues. In DNA, the CDR3 is TGCAGCGTTGAACCAGATAGCAATCAGCCCCAGCATTTT. Protein product: CSVEPDSNQPQHF.

The chain recombines TRBV5-6 with TRBJ2-7, with D hard to call. The CDR3 has 13 residues. From germline, CDR1 is SGHDT and CDR2 YYEEEE. Trimming removed 1 base from V and 0 bases from J, with 5 bases in between. The CDR3 nucleotides read TGTGCCAGCAGCTTGTTCGGCTCCTACGAGCAGTACTTC. Protein sequence: CASSLFGSYEQYF.

The J gene is TRBJ2-5, the V gene TRBV6-1, with D unclear. From germline, CDR1 is MNHNS and CDR2 SASEGT. V lost 1 base to trimming and J lost 1 base, with 7 bases between them. The CDR3 length is 14 residues. The CDR3 bases are TGTGCCAGCAGTGAAGACCGCAGCCAAGAGACCCAGTACTTC. Translating it yields CASSEDRSQETQYF.

The chain has TRBV2 and TRBJ1-1; 9 bases align to TRBD1. This CDR3 spans 18 amino acids. Per germline, CDR1 SNHLY and CDR2 FYNNEI. The V gene end was trimmed by 6 bases and the J gene end by 1 base; junction bases not matched to a gene: 15. The DNA of the CDR3 is TGTGCCAGCAGCGACCCTGGTATACAGGGGGCTAGGAACACTGAAGCTTTCTTT. It specifies CASSDPGIQGARNTEAFF.

This chain links TRBV7-9 with TRBJ2-7; 9 bases line up with TRBD2. CDR1 and CDR2 from the germline V gene are SEHNR and FQNEAQ (reference sequence). The CDR3 length is 14 residues. Trimming removed 7 bases from V and 4 bases from J; junction bases left unmatched: 8. This chain's CDR3 is CASTRLAERYEQYF. DNA for the CDR3: TGTGCCAGCACTAGACTAGCGGAACGATACGAGCAGTACTTC.

This chain links TRBV7-9 with TRBJ2-1; TRBD2 agrees at 8 bases. Germline V gene sequence: CDR1 SEHNR, CDR2 FQNEAQ (reference sequence). The CDR3 is 15 amino acids. V lost 6 bases, J lost 0 bases, and 4 bases stayed unmatched. The CDR3 DNA reads as TGTGCCAGCAGGGAGCGGGGGAGCTCCTACAATGAGCAGTTCTTC. It encodes CASRERGSSYNEQFF.

The chain uses TRBV6-5 and TRBJ2-1, with D tentatively TRBD2 (5 bases). Trimming removed 4 bases from V and 0 bases from J, with 10 bases in between. Germline V CDR1 and CDR2: MNHEY, SVGAGI. The CDR3 sequence is 15 residues long. CDR3 nucleotides: TGTGCCAGCAGTTCTAGCCGACGCTCCTACAATGAGCAGTTCTTC. This sequence encodes CASSSSRRSYNEQFF.

This clone was seen only once. The chain couples TRBV6-5 to TRBJ1-3; unclear D gene. The CDR3 sequence is 14 residues long. Germline CDR1 is MNHEY and CDR2 is SVGAGI. V lost 0 bases, J lost 3 bases, and 6 bases lay in between. DNA for the CDR3: TGTGCCAGCAGTTACTCGGGAAGTGGAAACACCATATATTTT. It translates to CASSYSGSGNTIYF.